This T cell receptor beta chain was retrieved from a study of cytomegalovirus exposure and HLA in healthy donors. The CDR3 loop spans 14 amino acids. Germline V gene lookup returns CDR1 LNHDA and CDR2 SQIVND (reference sequence). With V trimmed by 6 bases and J by 6 bases, 10 bases remained unmatched. The PCR was carried out with 60 Vbeta primers and 13 Jbeta primers. Data came from immunoSEQ multiplex PCR; TCRdb stores just in-frame clones and leaves some out. The profile shows 170,000 or so clones, roughly three quarters of them singletons. This clone was counted between two and nine times. This receptor was taken from a woman in her forties or fifties in good health and CMV-seropositive. The V and J genes are TRBV19 and TRBJ1-2, with 7 bases fitting TRBD1. Input material: PBMCs. The CDR3 DNA sequence: TGTGCCAGTAGCAACAGGGGAGAATTGCATGGCTACACCTTC. Translated, it gives CASSNRGELHGYTF.